This TCR beta chain was retrieved from a study of shared clonotypes between healthy human individuals (dated by TCRdb to about 2020). In the study overall: A couple of women and a few men aged 18 to 49 years were included in the cohort. To estimate repertoire size and how much clonotypes are shared between individuals, the study performed deep sequencing of blood TCR repertoires from about 5 healthy adults. Libraries were prepared and TCR repertoires were sequenced by different laboratories using diverse techniques, in order to increase sequencing depth and limit assay-specific biases. Per donor, leukapheresis produced somewhere between about 0.94 and 9 billion PBMCs.

Using the deep immunoSEQ assay, multiplex PCR amplified TCR CDR3 regions from genomic DNA. Extracted genomic DNA from each cell subset was distributed evenly across all wells of several immunoSEQ 96-well plates, and each plate was treated as a replicate. Each replicate PCR for unsorted PBMC received approximately 0.3 ug genomic DNA, equal to about 30,000 T cell genomes. Unsorted PBMC genomic DNA was sequenced across ten immunoSEQ deep assay plates. Purified libraries were quantified with a Qubit 3.0 fluorometer, sized on a Bioanalyzer 2100, and re-quantified with the KAPA Library Quantification kit. Every immunoSEQ 96-well plate was sequenced on a dedicated single-read 150-cycle Illumina NextSeq 550 flow cell. In the authors' own workflow: Because only junctional sequences without quality scores were contained in the immunoSEQ output, filtering matching that applied to full-length reads could not be performed. To assign V/J genes and CDR3, sequences were annotated using PyIR, a Python wrapper for IgBLAST v1.9, with IMGT germline references. Reads with weak V/J assignments (E-value above 1e-6), missing CDR3, stop codons, out-of-frame junctions, or ambiguous translated residues were removed. V3J clonotypes were defined as sequences sharing an identical inferred V gene, J gene, and CDR3 amino acid sequence. Percentage overlap between repertoires was calculated by dividing the number of shared unique clonotypes by the size of the smaller repertoire. Three approaches were used to assess repertoire richness: RTK rarefaction, the Chao1 estimator, and Recon v2.1 estimates of unobserved clonotypes. TCRdb's version of the immuneACCESS table is confined to in-frame rearrangements and falls short of the full clone set. An unresolved V gene accounts for under half of the shortfall where checked; the remainder is of unknown origin. V, J and clone size derive from that table, while D and trimming were established from the DNA sequence. Within this sample are under 600,000 clones, with around 81% of them counted one time only. Of the sample, approximately 12% falls within the top ten clones.

On this clone itself: Its binding antigen is unknown. Per-nucleotide qualities are absent, and no much larger clonotype sits a single base away.

The study at large found these results: The genetic and exposure-history diversity represented was limited by the small number of donors. Pairwise subsampling indicated that sequencing depth was expected to affect the degree of clonotype sharing among donors. Only blood was sampled, and tissue TCR repertoires likely differ from those in blood.

Donors were healthy HIV-negative adults with no recently reported acute infections or vaccinations. Every donor was a Caucasian adult residing in Nashville, Tennessee, USA. For unsorted samples, 85 million to 100 million PBMCs were counted, and genomic DNA was extracted using the QIAamp DNA Blood Mini kit. Blood was obtained by leukapheresis, after which PBMCs were separated by Ficoll-Histopaque density gradient centrifugation and cryopreserved in liquid nitrogen vapor phase. Source material: PBMCs. The sequence came from a woman in her thirties or forties in good health. Some clones in this sample may be carry-over from other donors' samples.

The CDR3 reads CASSDPGTSFGNEQFF. The nucleotides are TGTGCCAGCAGCGACCCCGGGACTAGTTTTGGCAATGAGCAGTTCTTC. The chain is assembled from TRBV7-6 and TRBJ2-1; TRBD2 fits 8 bases in the junction. Via the germline V gene, CDR1 is SGHVS and CDR2 FNYEAQ. The CDR3 covers 16 residues, taking in both the cysteine and the phenylalanine. The only DNA kept is the CDR3, 48 bases in frame from the first base. Here V drops 5 bases and J drops 6 bases, and the junction holds 12 bases not matched to any gene.